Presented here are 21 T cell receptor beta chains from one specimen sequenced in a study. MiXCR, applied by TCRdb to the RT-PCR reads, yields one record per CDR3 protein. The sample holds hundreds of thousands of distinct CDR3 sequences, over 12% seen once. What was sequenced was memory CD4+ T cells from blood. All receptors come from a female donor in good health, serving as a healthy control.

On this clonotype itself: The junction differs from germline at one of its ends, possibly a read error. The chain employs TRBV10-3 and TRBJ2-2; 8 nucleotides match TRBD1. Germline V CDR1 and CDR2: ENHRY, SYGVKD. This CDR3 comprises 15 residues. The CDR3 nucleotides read TGTGCCATCAACCCGAGGGACAGGTACACCGGGAAGCTGTTTTTT. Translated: CAINPRDRYTGKLFF.

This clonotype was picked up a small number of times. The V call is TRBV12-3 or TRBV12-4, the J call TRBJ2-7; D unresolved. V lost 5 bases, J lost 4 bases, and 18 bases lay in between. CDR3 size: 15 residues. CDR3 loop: CASSPSRRAVYEQYF. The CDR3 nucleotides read TGTGCCAGCAGTCCGTCGAGAAGGGCGGTTTACGAGCAGTACTTC.

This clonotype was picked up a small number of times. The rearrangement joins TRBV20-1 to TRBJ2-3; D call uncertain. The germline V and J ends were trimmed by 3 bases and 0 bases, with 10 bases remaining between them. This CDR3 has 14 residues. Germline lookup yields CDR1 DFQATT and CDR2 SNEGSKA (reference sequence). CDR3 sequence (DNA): TGCAGTGCTAGCATCGGGTCTAGCACAGATACGCAGTATTTT. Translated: CSASIGSSTDTQYF.

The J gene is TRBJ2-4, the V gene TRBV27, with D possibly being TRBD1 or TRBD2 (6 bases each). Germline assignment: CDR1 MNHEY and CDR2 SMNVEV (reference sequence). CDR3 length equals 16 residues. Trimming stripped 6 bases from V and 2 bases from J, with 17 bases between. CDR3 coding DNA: TGTGCCAGCAGCCTAACAGGGTGGACTACCAAAAACATTCAGTACTTC. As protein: CASSLTGWTTKNIQYF.

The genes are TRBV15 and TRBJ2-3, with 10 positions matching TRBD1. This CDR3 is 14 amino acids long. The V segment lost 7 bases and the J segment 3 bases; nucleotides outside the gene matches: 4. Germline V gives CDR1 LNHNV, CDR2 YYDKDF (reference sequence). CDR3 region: CATTLDRGTDTQYF. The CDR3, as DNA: TGTGCCACCACCCTGGACAGGGGGACAGATACGCAGTATTTT.

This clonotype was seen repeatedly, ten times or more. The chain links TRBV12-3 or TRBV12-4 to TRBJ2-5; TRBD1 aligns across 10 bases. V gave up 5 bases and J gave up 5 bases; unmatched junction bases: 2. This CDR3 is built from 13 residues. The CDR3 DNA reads TGTGCCAGCAGTGACAGGGGGCTGGAGACCCAGTACTTC. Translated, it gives CASSDRGLETQYF.

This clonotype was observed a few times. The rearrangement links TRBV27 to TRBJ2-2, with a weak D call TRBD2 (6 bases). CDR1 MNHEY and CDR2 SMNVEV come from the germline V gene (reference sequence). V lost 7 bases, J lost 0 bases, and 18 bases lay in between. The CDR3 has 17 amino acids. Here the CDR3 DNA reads TGTGCCAGCACCTTTCTGGTAGGACTAACGAACACCGGGGAGCTGTTTTTT. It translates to CASTFLVGLTNTGELFF.

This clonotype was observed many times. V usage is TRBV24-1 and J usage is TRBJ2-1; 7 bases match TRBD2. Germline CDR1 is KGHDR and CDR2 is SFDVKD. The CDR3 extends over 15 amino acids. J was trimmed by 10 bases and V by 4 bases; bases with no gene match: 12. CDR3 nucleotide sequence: TGTGCCACCAGTGAGTTCGGACTAGGGAAGGTAGAGCAGTTCTTC. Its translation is CATSEFGLGKVEQFF.

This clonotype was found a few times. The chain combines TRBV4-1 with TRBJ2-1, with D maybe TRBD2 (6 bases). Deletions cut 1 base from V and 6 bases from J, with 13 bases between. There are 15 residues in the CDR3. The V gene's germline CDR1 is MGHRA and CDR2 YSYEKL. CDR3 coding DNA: TGCGCCAGCAGCCAAGTCCGCGGGGCTACCAATGAGCAGTTCTTC. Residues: CASSQVRGATNEQFF.

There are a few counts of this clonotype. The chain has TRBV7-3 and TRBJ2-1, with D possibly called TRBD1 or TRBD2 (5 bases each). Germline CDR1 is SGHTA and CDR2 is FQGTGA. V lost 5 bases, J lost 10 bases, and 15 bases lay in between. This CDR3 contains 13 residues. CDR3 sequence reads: CASSQGSGREQFF. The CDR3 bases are TGTGCCAGCAGCCAGGGAAGCGGAAGAGAGCAGTTCTTC.

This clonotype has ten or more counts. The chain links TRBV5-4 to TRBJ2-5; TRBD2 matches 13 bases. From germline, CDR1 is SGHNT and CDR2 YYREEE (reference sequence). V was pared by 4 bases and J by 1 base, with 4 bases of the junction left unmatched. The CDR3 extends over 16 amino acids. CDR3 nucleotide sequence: TGTGCCAGCAGCCTCCGACTAGCGGGAGGCCAAGAGACCCAGTACTTC. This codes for CASSLRLAGGQETQYF.

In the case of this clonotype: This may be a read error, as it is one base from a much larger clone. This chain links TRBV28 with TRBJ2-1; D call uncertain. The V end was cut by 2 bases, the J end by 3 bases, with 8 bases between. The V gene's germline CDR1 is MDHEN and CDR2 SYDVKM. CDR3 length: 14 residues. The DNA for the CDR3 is TGTGCCAGCAGTTTACCCCTAGACTACAATGAGCAGTTCTTC. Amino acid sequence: CASSLPLDYNEQFF.

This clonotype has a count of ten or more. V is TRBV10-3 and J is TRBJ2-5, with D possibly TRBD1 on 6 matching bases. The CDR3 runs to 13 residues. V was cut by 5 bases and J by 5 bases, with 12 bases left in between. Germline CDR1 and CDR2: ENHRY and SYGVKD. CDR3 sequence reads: CAISTGSVETQYF. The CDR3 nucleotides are TGTGCCATCAGTACAGGGTCGGTGGAGACCCAGTACTTC.

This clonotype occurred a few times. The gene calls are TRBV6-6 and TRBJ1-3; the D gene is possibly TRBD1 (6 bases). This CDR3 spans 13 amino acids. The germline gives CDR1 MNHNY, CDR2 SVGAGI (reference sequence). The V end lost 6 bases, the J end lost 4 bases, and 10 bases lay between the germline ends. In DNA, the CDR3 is TGTGCCAGCAGCCACGGACAGGGAAACACCATATATTTT. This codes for CASSHGQGNTIYF.

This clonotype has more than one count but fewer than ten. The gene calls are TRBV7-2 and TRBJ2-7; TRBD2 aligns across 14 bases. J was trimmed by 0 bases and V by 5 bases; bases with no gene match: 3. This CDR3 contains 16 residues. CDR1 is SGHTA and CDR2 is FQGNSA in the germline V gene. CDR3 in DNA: TGTGCCAGCAGCGAGGGACTAGCGGGGGCCTCCTACGAGCAGTACTTC. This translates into CASSEGLAGASYEQYF.

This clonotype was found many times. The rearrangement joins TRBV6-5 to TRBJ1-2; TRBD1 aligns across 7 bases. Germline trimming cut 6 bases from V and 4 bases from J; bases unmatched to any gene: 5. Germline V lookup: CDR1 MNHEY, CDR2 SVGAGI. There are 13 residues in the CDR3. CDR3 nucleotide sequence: TGTGCCAGCAGACCTGGGACAGCCTATGGCTACACCTTC. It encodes CASRPGTAYGYTF.

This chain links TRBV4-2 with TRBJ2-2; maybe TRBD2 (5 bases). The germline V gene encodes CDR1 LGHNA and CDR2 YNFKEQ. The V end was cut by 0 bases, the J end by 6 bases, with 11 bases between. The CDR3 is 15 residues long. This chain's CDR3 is CASSQEVRAAGELFF. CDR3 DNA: TGTGCCAGCAGCCAAGAAGTGCGGGCCGCCGGGGAGCTGTTTTTT.

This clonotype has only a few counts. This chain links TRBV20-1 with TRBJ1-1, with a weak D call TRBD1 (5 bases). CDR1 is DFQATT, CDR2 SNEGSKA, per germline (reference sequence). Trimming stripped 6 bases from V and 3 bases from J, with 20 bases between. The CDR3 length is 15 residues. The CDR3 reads CSATRPGDEDTEAFF. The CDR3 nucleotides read TGCAGTGCCACCAGGCCGGGGGATGAGGACACTGAAGCTTTCTTT.

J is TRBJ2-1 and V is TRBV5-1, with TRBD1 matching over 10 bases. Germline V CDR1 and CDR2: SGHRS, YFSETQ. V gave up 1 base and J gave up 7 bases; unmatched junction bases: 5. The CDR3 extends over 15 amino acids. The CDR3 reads CASSLPGQGENEQFF. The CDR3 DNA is TGCGCCAGCAGCTTGCCTGGACAGGGGGAGAATGAGCAGTTCTTC.

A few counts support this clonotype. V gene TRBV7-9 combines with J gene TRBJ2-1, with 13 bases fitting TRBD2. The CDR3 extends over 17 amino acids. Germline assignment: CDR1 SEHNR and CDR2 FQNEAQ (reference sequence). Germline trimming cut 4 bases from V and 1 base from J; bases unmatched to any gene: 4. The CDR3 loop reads CASSSRTSGSSYNEQFF. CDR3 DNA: TGTGCCAGCAGCTCGAGGACTAGCGGGAGTTCCTACAATGAGCAGTTCTTC.

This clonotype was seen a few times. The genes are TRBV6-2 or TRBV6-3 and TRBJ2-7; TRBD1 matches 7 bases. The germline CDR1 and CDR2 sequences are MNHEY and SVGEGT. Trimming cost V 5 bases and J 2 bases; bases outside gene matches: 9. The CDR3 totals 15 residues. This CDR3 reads CASSKFRDRPYEQYF. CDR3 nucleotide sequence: TGTGCCAGCAGTAAGTTTCGGGACAGACCCTACGAGCAGTACTTC.